One and the same sample provided the 32 T cell receptor beta chains below, sequenced in a study of blood T cell repertoires in COVID-19. Data came from immunoSEQ multiplex PCR; TCRdb stores just in-frame clones and leaves some out. The sample lists hundreds of thousands of clones; more than 75% were seen once. The sample was peripheral blood. The receptors were sampled from a woman between 45 and 60 years old who had recovered from COVID-19.

The chain joins TRBV27 to TRBJ1-5; tentative D call: TRBD1 (6 bases). CDR1 and CDR2 from the germline V gene are MNHEY and SMNVEV (reference sequence). V lost 4 bases to trimming and J lost 2 bases, with 12 bases between them. CDR3 length: 15 amino acids. CDR3 sequence: CASSWQGQGNQPQHF. The DNA of the CDR3 is TGTGCCAGCAGTTGGCAGGGGCAAGGCAATCAGCCCCAGCATTTT.

The CDR3, as DNA: TGTGCCAGCAGCCCCAGTCAGGGGATCTATGGCTACACCTTC. Protein: CASSPSQGIYGYTF. The V and J genes are TRBV3-1 (or the pseudogene TRBV3-2) and TRBJ1-2; D possibly corresponds to TRBD1 (6 bases). This CDR3 has 14 amino acids. Trimming removed 4 bases from V and 4 bases from J, with 13 bases in between. Per germline, CDR1 LGHDT and CDR2 YNNKEL (reference sequence).

This clone has a single count. The rearrangement uses TRBV5-1 and TRBJ2-7, with 10 positions matching TRBD1. This CDR3 region has 15 residues. Trimming removed 4 bases from V and 4 bases from J; junction bases left unmatched: 8. CDR1 is SGHRS and CDR2 is YFSETQ in the germline V gene. The CDR3 region has the DNA TGCGCCAGCAGCAAAGGGGACAGGGGCTGGTACGAGCAGTACTTC. Amino acids: CASSKGDRGWYEQYF.

The chain uses TRBV30 and TRBJ1-5, with D tentatively TRBD1 (5 bases). Germline lookup yields CDR1 GTSNPN and CDR2 SVGIG (reference sequence). The germline V and J ends were trimmed by 1 base and 6 bases, with 19 bases remaining between them. CDR3 length: 16 amino acids. As DNA, the CDR3 is TGTGCCTGGAGTGCCAGACAGAAAGGTCTTGGTCAGCCCCAGCATTTT. The encoded protein is CAWSARQKGLGQPQHF.

The rearrangement uses TRBV5-1 and TRBJ1-4, with D uncertain. CDR1 and CDR2 from the germline V gene are SGHRS and YFSETQ. CDR3 length: 15 amino acids. The V end was cut by 3 bases, the J end by 0 bases, with 9 bases between. CDR3 sequence reads: CASSYQNPTNEKLFF. Written as DNA, the CDR3 is TGCGCCAGCAGCTACCAGAACCCAACTAATGAAAAACTGTTTTTT.

The chain uses TRBV5-8 and TRBJ1-5; D ambiguous. Trimming shortened V by 0 bases and J by 4 bases, and 17 bases separated the two germline ends. Germline V lookup: CDR1 SGHTS, CDR2 YDEGEE. The CDR3 is made up of 17 amino acids. The CDR3 DNA sequence: TGTGCCAGCAGCTTGGAGAGTTATCTATTACTTAATCAGCCCCAGCATTTT. It codes for CASSLESYLLLNQPQHF.

V usage is TRBV9 and J usage is TRBJ2-5, with TRBD2 identical over 7 bases. J lost 5 bases, V lost 4 bases, and 14 bases had no gene match. The CDR3 runs to 16 residues. Per the germline V gene, CDR1 is SGDLS and CDR2 is YYNGEE. In nucleotides, the CDR3 is TGTGCCAGCAGCCCCCGAGAAGGGCAGGGAGGGGAGACCCAGTACTTC. Translation gives CASSPREGQGGETQYF.

The genes are TRBV27 and TRBJ2-7; D perhaps matches TRBD1 (6 bases). The germline V and J ends were trimmed by 10 bases and 2 bases, with 12 bases remaining between them. The germline CDR1 and CDR2 sequences are MNHEY and SMNVEV (reference sequence). The CDR3 is made up of 12 amino acids. Here the CDR3 reads CATGHPPYEQYF. The CDR3 nucleotides read TGTGCCACGGGACACCCCCCCTACGAGCAGTACTTC.

The chain joins TRBV5-1 to TRBJ2-3; D perhaps matches TRBD1 (5 bases). Per the germline V gene, CDR1 is SGHRS and CDR2 is YFSETQ. V lost 3 bases and J 4 bases, leaving 21 bases between the germline ends. The CDR3 sequence is 17 residues long. DNA for the CDR3: TGCGCCAGCAGCTCCGCTCTTGGCAGGGTGGGCGCAGATACGCAGTATTTT. Its protein product is CASSSALGRVGADTQYF.

The genes are TRBV4-3 and TRBJ2-7; weak D call: TRBD2 (7 bases). Trimming took 0 bases from V and 9 from J, leaving 18 bases between them. This CDR3 is 15 amino acids long. The germline gives CDR1 LGHNA, CDR2 YSLEER. The CDR3 DNA reads TGCGCCAGCAGCCAAGATGGGGAGCAGGGGAGGGCGCAGTACTTC. Amino acid sequence: CASSQDGEQGRAQYF.

The J gene is TRBJ2-1, the V gene TRBV11-3; D may be TRBD1 (6 bases). Looked up from germline, CDR1 is SGHNT and CDR2 is YENEEA. The CDR3 has 13 amino acids. The V end was cut by 5 bases, the J end by 4 bases, with 9 bases between. CDR3 DNA: TGTGCCAGCAGCCCTGACAGGTACAATGAGCAGTTCTTC. This encodes CASSPDRYNEQFF.

This chain joins TRBV11-2 and TRBJ1-4; 7 positions match TRBD1. The CDR3 has 15 amino acids. CDR1 SGHAT and CDR2 FQNNGV come from the germline V gene. Germline trimming cut 7 bases from V and 0 bases from J; bases unmatched to any gene: 5. CDR3 coding DNA: TGTGCCAGCACCGTAACAGGGGCAACTAATGAAAAACTGTTTTTT. Protein: CASTVTGATNEKLFF.

This CDR3 is CATSAGTAGYEQYF. CDR3 coding DNA: TGTGCCACCAGTGCTGGCACGGCGGGATACGAGCAGTACTTC. The V and J genes are TRBV24-1 and TRBJ2-7, with D perhaps matching TRBD2 (6 bases). V was clipped by 5 bases and J by 4 bases, with 14 bases between them. The CDR3 totals 14 residues. The V gene's germline CDR1 is KGHDR and CDR2 SFDVKD.

J is TRBJ1-2 and V is TRBV5-1; 7 nucleotides match TRBD1. Germline V gene lookup returns CDR1 SGHRS and CDR2 YFSETQ. The V and J ends lost 1 base and 4 bases, in that order; junction bases with no gene match: 1. The CDR3 covers 13 residues. The CDR3 sequence is CASSLRQGYGYTF. CDR3 nucleotides: TGCGCCAGCAGCTTGCGACAGGGCTATGGCTACACCTTC.

The chain is built from TRBV10-3 and TRBJ2-2; 7 bases map to TRBD1. Germline CDR1 and CDR2: ENHRY and SYGVKD. V shed 6 bases, J shed 3 bases, and the junction held 4 bases outside the gene matches. There are 14 residues in the CDR3. The CDR3 DNA reads TGTGCCATCAGAAGGGACAGATACACCGGGGAGCTGTTTTTT. Translating gives CAIRRDRYTGELFF.

In DNA form, the CDR3 reads TGTGCCAGCAGTTTAGGGCCCTATGGCTACACCTTC. It specifies CASSLGPYGYTF. The chain uses TRBV12-3 or TRBV12-4 and TRBJ1-2; unclear D gene. The CDR3 has 12 amino acids. V lost 1 base and J 4 bases, leaving 4 bases between the germline ends.

This rearrangement joins TRBV11-2 to TRBJ2-7; D not certain. Germline V CDR1 and CDR2: SGHAT, FQNNGV. The CDR3 spans 10 residues. Deletions cut 7 bases from V and 5 bases from J, with 6 bases between. The DNA of the CDR3 is TGTGCCAGCACCCCAAACGAGCAGTACTTC. This gives the protein CASTPNEQYF.

The rearrangement joins TRBV2 to TRBJ1-4; 7 positions match TRBD1. The length of the CDR3 is 15 residues. V trimming: 5 bases; J trimming: 3 bases; junction bases outside the gene matches: 6. Germline V gene data show CDR1 as SNHLY and CDR2 as FYNNEI. CDR3 bases: TGTGCCAGCAGTCTCAACAGGGGTTCTAATGAAAAACTGTTTTTT. This translates into CASSLNRGSNEKLFF.

V and J are TRBV6-6 and TRBJ1-5; the D is unclear. The CDR3 runs to 12 residues. The germline V gene encodes CDR1 MNHNY and CDR2 SVGAGI (reference sequence). The V gene lost 1 base and the J gene lost 6 bases, with 4 bases spanning the gap. The CDR3 DNA reads TGTGCCAGCAGTTACTTGGCTCAGCCCCAGCATTTT. Translation gives CASSYLAQPQHF.

The chain uses TRBV19 and TRBJ2-5; D gene unclear. This CDR3 comprises 13 residues. CDR1 and CDR2 (germline): LNHDA, SQIVND (reference sequence). The V and J ends lost 3 bases and 3 bases respectively, with 8 bases between them. The CDR3 nucleotides are TGTGCCAGTAGTATGAGTGCGGAAGAGACCCAGTACTTC. It yields the protein CASSMSAEETQYF.

The chain is built from TRBV12-3 or TRBV12-4 and TRBJ2-1; 9 bases align to TRBD2. V lost 4 bases to trimming and J lost 15 bases; unmatched junction nucleotides: 7. The CDR3 covers 12 residues. The chain's CDR3 is CASSSEREVTFF. As DNA, the CDR3 is TGTGCCAGCAGTTCGGAGCGGGAGGTGACGTTCTTC.

V gene TRBV28 combines with J gene TRBJ1-2; D is possibly TRBD1 (6 bases). Between the trimmed V and J ends, which lost 5 bases and 7 bases, there was a span of 20 bases. From germline, CDR1 is MDHEN and CDR2 SYDVKM. CDR3 length equals 15 residues. The CDR3 sequence: CASSDPWGGAGGYTF. The CDR3 region has the DNA TGTGCCAGCAGTGACCCCTGGGGGGGCGCGGGTGGCTACACCTTC.

This sequence joins TRBV29-1 and TRBJ2-5; D is unresolved. The germline gives CDR1 SQVTM, CDR2 ANQGSEA. This CDR3 has 13 amino acids. Trimming removed 1 base from V and 0 bases from J, with 6 bases in between. In nucleotides, the CDR3 is TGCAGCGTTGAAGGGCAGAACCAAGAGACCCAGTACTTC. This sequence encodes CSVEGQNQETQYF.

The genes are TRBV2 and TRBJ2-3; weak D call: TRBD1 (7 bases). V lost 8 bases and J 1 base, leaving 19 bases between the germline ends. The CDR3 has 16 residues. Looked up from germline, CDR1 is SNHLY and CDR2 is FYNNEI. The CDR3 here is CASSARGDAGTDTQYF. The DNA for the CDR3 is TGTGCCAGCTCCGCCAGGGGGGACGCGGGCACAGATACGCAGTATTTT.

This chain connects TRBV23-1 to TRBJ1-4, with D unclear. TRBV23-1 is an ORF, and what it does is uncertain. Trimming stripped 4 bases from V and 0 bases from J, with 18 bases between. The CDR3 sequence is 18 residues long. CDR3 sequence (DNA): TGCGCCAGCAGTCCCAGCATCGGTTTCGGAGCAACTAATGAAAAACTGTTTTTT. Encoded protein: CASSPSIGFGATNEKLFF.

The chain uses TRBV6-5 and TRBJ1-2; D remains ambiguous. The V gene's germline CDR1 is MNHEY and CDR2 SVGAGI. Trimming left V 5 bases short and J 6 bases short, with 13 bases between. This CDR3 spans 13 amino acids. CDR3 sequence (DNA): TGTGCCAGCAGTCCGCGCCTTTACGATGGCTACACCTTC. Residues: CASSPRLYDGYTF.

V and J are TRBV10-1 and TRBJ2-1; 7 bases agree with TRBD2. The CDR3 runs to 14 residues. After removal of 3 bases from V and 5 bases from J, the junction contained 4 bases not matched to a gene. CDR1 and CDR2 (germline): WNHNN, SYGVQD (reference sequence). The chain's CDR3 is CASSDGGGDNEQFF. In nucleotides, the CDR3 is TGCGCCAGCAGTGACGGCGGGGGTGACAATGAGCAGTTCTTC.

J is TRBJ1-4 and V is TRBV10-3; 9 positions match TRBD1. The germline V gene has CDR1 ENHRY and CDR2 SYGVKD. This CDR3 has 13 residues. After removal of 9 bases from V and 6 bases from J, the junction contained 5 bases not matched to a gene. The CDR3 nucleotides are TGTGCCATTAGGGACAGGGACTATGAAAAACTGTTTTTT. Protein: CAIRDRDYEKLFF.

The chain recombines TRBV3-1 (or the pseudogene TRBV3-2) with TRBJ1-1, with TRBD1 as a possible D gene (6 bases). The CDR3 loop spans 14 amino acids. Germline-derived CDR1 and CDR2 are LGHDT and YNNKEL (reference sequence). V lost 3 bases to trimming and J lost 1 base, with 9 bases between them. The DNA for the CDR3 is TGTGCCAGCAGCCACCGACAGGCGAACACTGAAGCTTTCTTT. Protein product: CASSHRQANTEAFF.

J is TRBJ2-5 and V is TRBV11-2, with a weak D call TRBD1 (5 bases). This CDR3 region has 15 residues. Per the germline V gene, CDR1 is SGHAT and CDR2 is FQNNGV. With 0 bases removed from V and 0 bases from J, the gap between germline ends came to 8 bases. Here the CDR3 DNA reads TGTGCCAGCAGCTTAGATGGGGCCAACCAAGAGACCCAGTACTTC. This sequence encodes CASSLDGANQETQYF. Based on the CDR3 plus reference TRBV11-2 and TRBJ2-5, the full variable domain is EAGVAQSPRYKIIEKRQSVAFWCNPISGHATLYWYQQILGQGPKLLIQFQNNGVVDDSQLPKDRFSAERLKGVDSTLKIQPAKLEDSAVYLCASSLDGANQETQYFGPGTRLLVL.

The V and J genes are TRBV20-1 and TRBJ1-2; no clear D. The CDR3 covers 12 residues. CDR1 and CDR2 from the germline V gene are DFQATT and SNEGSKA (reference sequence). V was pared by 3 bases and J by 2 bases, with 7 bases between. The CDR3 is CSASAGNYGYTF. Here the CDR3 DNA reads TGCAGTGCTAGTGCGGGGAACTATGGCTACACCTTC.

V and J are TRBV5-1 and TRBJ2-3, with D tentatively TRBD2 (6 bases). The germline V gene has CDR1 SGHRS and CDR2 YFSETQ. CDR3 length: 16 residues. Between the trimmed V and J ends, which lost 1 base and 2 bases, there was a span of 14 bases. The CDR3 DNA reads TGCGCCAGCAGCTTGTTACGGGAGCACCTCACAGATACGCAGTATTTT. This codes for CASSLLREHLTDTQYF.